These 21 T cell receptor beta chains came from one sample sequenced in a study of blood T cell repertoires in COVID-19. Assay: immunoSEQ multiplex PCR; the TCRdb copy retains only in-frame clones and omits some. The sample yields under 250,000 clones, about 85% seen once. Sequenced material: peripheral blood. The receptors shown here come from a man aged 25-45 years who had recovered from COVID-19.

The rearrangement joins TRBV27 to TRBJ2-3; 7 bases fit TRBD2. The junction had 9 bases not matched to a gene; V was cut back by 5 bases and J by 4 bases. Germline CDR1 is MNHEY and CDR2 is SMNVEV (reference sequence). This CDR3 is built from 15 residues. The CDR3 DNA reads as TGTGCCAGCAGTGAGTTTGGGACTACCTCAGATACGCAGTATTTT. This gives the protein CASSEFGTTSDTQYF.

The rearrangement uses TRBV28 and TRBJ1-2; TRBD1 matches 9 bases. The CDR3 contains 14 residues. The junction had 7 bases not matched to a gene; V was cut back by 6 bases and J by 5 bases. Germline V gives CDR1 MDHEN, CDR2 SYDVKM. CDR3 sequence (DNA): TGTGCCAGCAGGAGCTCGGGACAGGGTTATGGCTACACCTTC. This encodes CASRSSGQGYGYTF.

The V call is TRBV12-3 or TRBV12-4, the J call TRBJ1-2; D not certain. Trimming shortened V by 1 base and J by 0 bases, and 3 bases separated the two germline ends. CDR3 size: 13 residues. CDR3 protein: CASSLEPNYGYTF. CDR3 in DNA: TGTGCCAGCAGTTTAGAGCCTAACTATGGCTACACCTTC.

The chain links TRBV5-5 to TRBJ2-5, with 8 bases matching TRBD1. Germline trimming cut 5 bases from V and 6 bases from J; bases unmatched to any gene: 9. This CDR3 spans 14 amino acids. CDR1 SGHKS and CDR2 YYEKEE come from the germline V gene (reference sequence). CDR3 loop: CASSLLDRGQTQYF. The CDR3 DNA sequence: TGTGCCAGCAGTCTCCTAGACAGGGGACAGACCCAGTACTTC.

The CDR3 bases are TGCGCCAGCAGCGAATATAGCGGGGGCCAGGGAGATACGCAGTATTTT. Protein sequence: CASSEYSGGQGDTQYF. The V gene is TRBV5-1, the J gene TRBJ2-3; 9 bases are shared with TRBD2. Germline V gene data show CDR1 as SGHRS and CDR2 as YFSETQ. This CDR3 has 16 amino acids. V lost 4 bases and J lost 5; bases outside the gene matches: 11.

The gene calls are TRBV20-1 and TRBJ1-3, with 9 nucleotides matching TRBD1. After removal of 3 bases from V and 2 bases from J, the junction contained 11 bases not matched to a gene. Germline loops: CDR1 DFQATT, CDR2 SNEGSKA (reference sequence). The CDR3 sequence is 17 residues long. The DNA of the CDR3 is TGCAGTGCTAGTAGAACTCGGAGGACAGGGGCTGGAAACACCATATATTTT. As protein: CSASRTRRTGAGNTIYF.

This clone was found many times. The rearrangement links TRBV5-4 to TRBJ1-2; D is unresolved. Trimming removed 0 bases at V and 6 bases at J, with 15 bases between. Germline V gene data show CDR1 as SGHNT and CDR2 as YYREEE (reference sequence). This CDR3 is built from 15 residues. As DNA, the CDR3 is TGTGCCAGCAGCTTGGCGGGGAAGGTATCGGATGGCTACACCTTC. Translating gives CASSLAGKVSDGYTF.

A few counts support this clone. The CDR3 here is CASSYGTVNTEAFF. The CDR3 coding sequence is TGTGCCAGCAGTTACGGGACAGTGAACACTGAAGCTTTCTTT. The rearrangement uses TRBV6-5 and TRBJ1-1; 7 positions agree with TRBD1. The CDR3 runs 14 residues. The V and J ends lost 2 bases and 0 bases, in that order; junction bases with no gene match: 0. Germline V gene data show CDR1 as MNHEY and CDR2 as SVGAGI.

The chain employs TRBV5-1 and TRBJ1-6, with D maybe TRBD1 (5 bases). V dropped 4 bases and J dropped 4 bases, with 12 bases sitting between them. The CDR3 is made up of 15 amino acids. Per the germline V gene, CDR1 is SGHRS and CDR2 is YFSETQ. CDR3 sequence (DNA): TGCGCCAGCAGCCCCGGACCAGGGTATAATTCACCCCTCCACTTT. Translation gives CASSPGPGYNSPLHF.

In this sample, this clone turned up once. The CDR3 reads CASSGAWDSTNSPLHF. The CDR3 bases are TGTGCCAGCAGCGGTGCTTGGGACAGCACTAATTCACCCCTCCACTTT. This chain connects TRBV9 to TRBJ1-6, with 7 bases that match TRBD1. This CDR3 spans 16 amino acids. The germline gives CDR1 SGDLS, CDR2 YYNGEE. Unmatched junction bases numbered 9, after V lost 3 bases and J lost 6 bases.

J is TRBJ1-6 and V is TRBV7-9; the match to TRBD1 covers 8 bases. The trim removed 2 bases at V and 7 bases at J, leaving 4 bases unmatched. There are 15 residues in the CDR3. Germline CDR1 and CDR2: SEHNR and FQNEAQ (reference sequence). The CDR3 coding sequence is TGTGCCAGCAGCTTAACAACAGGGGGAAATTCACCCCTCCACTTT. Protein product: CASSLTTGGNSPLHF.

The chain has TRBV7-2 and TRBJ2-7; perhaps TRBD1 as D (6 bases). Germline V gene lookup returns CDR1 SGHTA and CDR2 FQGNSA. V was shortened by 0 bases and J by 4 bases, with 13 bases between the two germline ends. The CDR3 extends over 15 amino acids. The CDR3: CASSLASGAAYEQYF. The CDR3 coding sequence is TGTGCCAGCAGCTTAGCGTCAGGGGCCGCATACGAGCAGTACTTC.

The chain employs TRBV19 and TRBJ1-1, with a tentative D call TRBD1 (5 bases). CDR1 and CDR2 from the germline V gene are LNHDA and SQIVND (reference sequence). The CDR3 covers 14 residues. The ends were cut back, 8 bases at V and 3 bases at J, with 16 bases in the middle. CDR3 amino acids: CASRGRIGHTEAFF. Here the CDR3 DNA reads TGTGCCAGTCGGGGGAGGATCGGGCACACTGAAGCTTTCTTT.

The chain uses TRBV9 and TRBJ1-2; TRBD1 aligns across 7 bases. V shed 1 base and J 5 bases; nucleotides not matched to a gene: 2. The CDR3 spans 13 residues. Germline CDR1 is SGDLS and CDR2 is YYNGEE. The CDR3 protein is CASSVTGEYGYTF. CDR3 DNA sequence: TGTGCCAGCAGCGTAACAGGGGAATATGGCTACACCTTC.

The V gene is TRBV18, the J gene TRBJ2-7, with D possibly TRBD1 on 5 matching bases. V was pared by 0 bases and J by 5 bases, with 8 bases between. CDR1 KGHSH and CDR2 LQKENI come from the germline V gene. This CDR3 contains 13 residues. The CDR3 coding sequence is TGTGCCAGCTCACCACCACAGGCGGACGAGCAGTACTTC. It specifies CASSPPQADEQYF.

The CDR3 reads CASSGTGGLSTEAFF. The DNA of the CDR3 is TGTGCCAGCAGCGGTACAGGGGGCTTGAGCACTGAAGCTTTCTTT. The chain combines TRBV7-9 with TRBJ1-1, with 9 bases identical to TRBD1. V dropped 5 bases and J dropped 4; count of bases not matched to a gene: 8. There are 15 residues in the CDR3. Germline V gene sequence: CDR1 SEHNR, CDR2 FQNEAQ (reference sequence).

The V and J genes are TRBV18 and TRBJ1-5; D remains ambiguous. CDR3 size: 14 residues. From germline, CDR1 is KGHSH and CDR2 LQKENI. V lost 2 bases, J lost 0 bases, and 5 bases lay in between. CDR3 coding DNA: TGTGCCAGCTCACCAACAGATAGCAATCAGCCCCAGCATTTT. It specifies CASSPTDSNQPQHF.

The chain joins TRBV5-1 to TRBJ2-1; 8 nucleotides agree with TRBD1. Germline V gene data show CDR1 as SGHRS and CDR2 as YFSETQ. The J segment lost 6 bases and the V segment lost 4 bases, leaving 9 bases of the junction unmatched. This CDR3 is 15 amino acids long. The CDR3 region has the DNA TGCGCCAGCAGCGGAAGGACAGGGAGACCCAATGAGCAGTTCTTC. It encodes CASSGRTGRPNEQFF.

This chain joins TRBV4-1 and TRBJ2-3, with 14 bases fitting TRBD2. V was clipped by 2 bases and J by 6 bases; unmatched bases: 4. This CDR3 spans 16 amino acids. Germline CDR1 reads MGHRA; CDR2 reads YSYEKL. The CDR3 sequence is CASSQRTSGGQDTQYF. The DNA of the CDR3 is TGCGCCAGCAGCCAAAGGACTAGCGGGGGGCAGGATACGCAGTATTTT.

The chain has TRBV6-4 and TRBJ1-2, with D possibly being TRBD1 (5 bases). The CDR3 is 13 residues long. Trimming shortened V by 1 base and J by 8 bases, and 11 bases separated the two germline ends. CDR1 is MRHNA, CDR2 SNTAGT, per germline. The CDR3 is CASSDFGGNGYTF. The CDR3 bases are TGTGCCAGCAGTGACTTTGGGGGGAACGGCTACACCTTC.

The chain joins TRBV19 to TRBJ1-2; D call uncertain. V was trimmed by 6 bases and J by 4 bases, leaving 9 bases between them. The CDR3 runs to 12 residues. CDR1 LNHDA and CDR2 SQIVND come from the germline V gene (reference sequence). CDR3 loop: CASRGGFYGYTF. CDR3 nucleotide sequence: TGTGCCAGTAGGGGAGGGTTCTATGGCTACACCTTC.